The 22 T cell receptor beta chains given below trace back to one sample, sequenced in a study of Graves' ophthalmopathy and Graves' hyperthyroidism (dated by TCRdb to between 2018 and 2020). The sequencer listed for this sample is Illumina HiSeq 2000. For repertoire sequencing, TCR beta CDR3 regions were amplified from RNA transcripts. HTBI primers and the Qiagen OneStep RT-PCR kit were used in a first-round RT-PCR, which was followed by a second-round multiplex PCR, size selection and purification. TCRdb redid the processing of the public reads, applying fastp at Q25 and MiXCR, and retained in-frame beta chains. Each entry is one CDR3 protein sequence, shown with its most common DNA and genes. In this sample the table shows under 350,000 distinct CDR3 sequences, roughly a sixth of which occur a single time. The ten largest clones capture over 9% of the sample. Sample: peripheral blood. These TCRs come from an adult man with Graves' ophthalmopathy.

This clonotype was found many times. This chain joins TRBV5-1 and TRBJ2-7; 8 nucleotides line up with TRBD1. The V gene's germline CDR1 is SGHRS and CDR2 YFSETQ. The trim removed 4 bases at V and 3 bases at J, leaving 12 bases unmatched. The CDR3 sequence is 16 residues long. The CDR3 is CASSPSGQGMIYEQYF. CDR3 sequence (DNA): TGCGCCAGCAGCCCGAGCGGACAGGGTATGATCTACGAGCAGTACTTC.

Worth noting for this clonotype: Being one base from a much bigger clone, this may be a read error. The chain recombines TRBV6-2 or TRBV6-3 with TRBJ2-3; the D gene is possibly TRBD1 (5 bases). The J call is doubtful: the DNA matches TRBJ1-5 better. CDR1 and CDR2 (germline): MNHEY, SVGEGT. This CDR3 spans 15 amino acids. The chain's CDR3 is CPSSYSGQFTDTQHF. The CDR3 bases are TGTCCCAGCAGTTACTCAGGGCAGTTCACAGATACGCAGCATTTT.

This clonotype has ten or more counts. The chain couples TRBV6-5 to TRBJ1-2; TRBD1 aligns across 8 bases. From germline, CDR1 is MNHEY and CDR2 SVGAGI. The CDR3 contains 16 residues. V lost 4 bases and J lost 4; bases outside the gene matches: 11. This CDR3 reads CASSSPRTGRGYGYTF. The DNA for the CDR3 is TGTGCCAGCAGTTCGCCCCGGACAGGGCGCGGCTATGGCTACACCTTC.

This clonotype was observed many times. This chain joins TRBV20-1 and TRBJ1-5; D uncertain. Germline V gives CDR1 DFQATT, CDR2 SNEGSKA (reference sequence). Trimming removed 0 bases at V and 0 bases at J, with 15 bases between. The CDR3 runs to 17 residues. CDR3 sequence reads: CSARDAGREYSNQPQHF. The CDR3 DNA is TGCAGTGCTAGAGATGCGGGCAGAGAGTATAGCAATCAGCCCCAGCATTTT.

This clonotype has at least ten counts. J is TRBJ1-2 and V is TRBV4-1; TRBD1 might be the D (5 bases). The CDR3 contains 16 residues. CDR1 is MGHRA, CDR2 YSYEKL, per germline. The ends were cut back, 0 bases at V and 5 bases at J, with 16 bases in the middle. CDR3 protein: CASSQDLPGRGYGYTF. In DNA form, the CDR3 reads TGCGCCAGCAGCCAAGATCTACCAGGGAGAGGATATGGCTACACCTTC.

This clonotype has ten or more counts. The rearrangement links TRBV4-1 to TRBJ1-3, with 9 nucleotides matching TRBD1. CDR1 MGHRA and CDR2 YSYEKL come from the germline V gene. Unmatched junction bases numbered 3, after V lost 2 bases and J lost 4 bases. This CDR3 contains 15 residues. CDR3 amino acids: CASSQSGTGGNTIYF. CDR3 sequence (DNA): TGCGCCAGCAGCCAATCCGGGACAGGGGGAAACACCATATATTTT.

This clonotype was seen at least ten times. This chain joins TRBV6-5 and TRBJ1-2, with 10 positions matching TRBD1. J lost 2 bases, V lost 2 bases, and 5 bases had no gene match. CDR1 and CDR2 from the germline V gene are MNHEY and SVGAGI. The CDR3 spans 16 residues. The CDR3 nucleotides are TGTGCCAGCAGTTACCCCGGGACAGGGGCGAACTATGGCTACACCTTC. This gives the protein CASSYPGTGANYGYTF.

At least ten counts were recorded for this clonotype. The gene calls are TRBV28 and TRBJ1-6; 7 bases align to TRBD1. This CDR3 spans 16 amino acids. Germline lookup yields CDR1 MDHEN and CDR2 SYDVKM. Germline trimming cut 5 bases from V and 5 bases from J; bases unmatched to any gene: 9. CDR3 sequence: CASSPVFRGNNSPLHF. In nucleotides, the CDR3 is TGTGCCAGCAGTCCAGTCTTCAGGGGGAATAATTCACCCCTCCACTTT.

At least ten counts were recorded for this clonotype. The chain carries TRBV4-3 and TRBJ1-1; D call uncertain. Germline CDR1 is LGHNA and CDR2 is YSLEER. Trimming took 3 bases from V and 5 from J, leaving 13 bases between them. This CDR3 region has 14 residues. This CDR3 reads CASSQITGGTEAFF. The CDR3 bases are TGCGCCAGCAGCCAGATCACGGGAGGGACTGAAGCTTTCTTT.

The genes are TRBV7-2 and TRBJ1-3; D may be TRBD1 (5 bases). V shed 3 bases and J shed 2 bases, with 8 bases lying between them. The CDR3 contains 14 residues. Looked up from germline, CDR1 is SGHTA and CDR2 is FQGNSA. The CDR3 bases are TGTGCCAGCAGCTTTGGCAGGGCTGGAAACACCATATATTTT. It translates to CASSFGRAGNTIYF. Supplemented by reference TRBV7-2 and TRBJ1-3, the full variable domain reads GAGVSQSPSNKVTEKGKDVELRCDPISGHTALYWYRQSLGQGLEFLIYFQGNSAPDKSGLPSDRFSAERTGGSVSTLTIQRTQQEDSAVYLCASSFGRAGNTIYFGEGSWLTVV.

Worth noting for this clonotype: An end of the junction does not agree with germline; a read error may underlie this. This rearrangement joins TRBV2 to TRBJ2-7; a weak D match, TRBD2 (6 bases). CDR1 is SNHLY, CDR2 FYNNEI, per germline. CDR3 length equals 14 residues. The chain's CDR3 is CASSKKRGSGEQSF. As DNA, the CDR3 is TGTGCCAGCAGTAAGAAACGGGGCTCGGGGGAGCAGTCCTTC.

Ten or more counts support this clonotype. The chain links TRBV28 to TRBJ1-2, with 8 bases that match TRBD1. CDR1 and CDR2 (germline): MDHEN, SYDVKM. The length of the CDR3 is 12 residues. V shed 6 bases and J 8 bases; nucleotides not matched to a gene: 5. The CDR3: CASRTGAHGYTF. As DNA, the CDR3 is TGTGCCAGCAGGACAGGGGCTCACGGCTACACCTTC.

This clonotype came up many times. The DNA for the CDR3 is TGTGCCAGCAGTACCAAATCAGGGGGCTCCTACGAGCAGTACTTC. As protein: CASSTKSGGSYEQYF. This chain uses TRBV6-2 or TRBV6-3 with TRBJ2-7, with TRBD1 matching 7 bases. Trimming cost V 5 bases and J 0 bases; bases outside gene matches: 7. The CDR3 loop spans 15 amino acids. CDR1 is MNHEY, CDR2 SVGEGT, per germline.

There are many counts of this clonotype. The chain combines TRBV6-1 with TRBJ1-5; 8 bases agree with TRBD1. Trimming at V came to 10 bases and at J to 2 bases, leaving 4 bases not matched to a gene. Per the germline V gene, CDR1 is MNHNS and CDR2 is SASEGT. The CDR3 loop spans 13 amino acids. Here the CDR3 reads CATSDRGNQPQHF. The CDR3, as DNA: TGTGCCACCTCGGACAGGGGCAATCAGCCCCAGCATTTT.

This clonotype was seen many times. The chain has TRBV6-2 or TRBV6-3 and TRBJ2-7, with D possibly matching TRBD1 (6 bases). V shed 6 bases and J shed 2 bases, with 11 bases lying between them. The CDR3 loop spans 13 amino acids. The V gene's germline CDR1 is MNHEY and CDR2 SVGEGT. In DNA form, the CDR3 reads TGTGCCAGCAGAAACGGACAGACCTACGAGCAGTACTTC. Translation gives CASRNGQTYEQYF.

Ten or more counts support this clonotype. The chain is built from TRBV11-1 and TRBJ1-1, with 10 bases that match TRBD1. Germline lookup yields CDR1 SGHAT and CDR2 FQDESV (reference sequence). The CDR3 length is 15 residues. Germline trimming cut 5 bases from V and 1 base from J; bases unmatched to any gene: 4. The CDR3 reads CASSPRTGGNTEAFF. In nucleotides, the CDR3 is TGTGCCAGCAGCCCCCGGACAGGGGGGAACACTGAAGCTTTCTTT.

This clonotype has a count of ten or more. The chain recombines TRBV6-1 with TRBJ1-5, with 7 bases matching TRBD1. V shed 6 bases and J 0 bases; nucleotides not matched to a gene: 5. The CDR3 totals 15 residues. Germline V CDR1 and CDR2: MNHNS, SASEGT. The chain's CDR3 is CASSPGQYSNQPQHF. DNA for the CDR3: TGTGCCAGCAGCCCGGGACAGTATAGCAATCAGCCCCAGCATTTT.

This clonotype has ten or more counts. In DNA, the CDR3 is TGTGCCAGCATCACCGCGGGGGTTTCCCAAGAGACCCAGTACTTC. Protein sequence: CASITAGVSQETQYF. The chain links TRBV28 to TRBJ2-5, with 7 bases aligning to TRBD2. CDR3 size: 15 residues. Germline V lookup: CDR1 MDHEN, CDR2 SYDVKM. Trimming took 7 bases from V and 1 from J; bases not matched to a gene: 9.

The V and J genes are TRBV7-8 and TRBJ2-2, with D perhaps being TRBD1 or TRBD2 (5 bases each). Per germline, CDR1 SGHVS and CDR2 FQNEAQ. There are 16 residues in the CDR3. With 4 bases removed from V and 0 bases from J, the gap between germline ends came to 12 bases. DNA for the CDR3: TGTGCCAGCAGCTGGGGACGGCCAGCGAACACCGGGGAGCTGTTTTTT. It specifies CASSWGRPANTGELFF. Filled out from reference TRBV7-8 and TRBJ2-2, the complete variable domain reads GAGVSQSPRYKVAKRGQDVALRCDPISGHVSLFWYQQALGQGPEFLTYFQNEAQLDKSGLPSDRFFAERPEGSVSTLKIQRTQQEDSAVYLCASSWGRPANTGELFFGEGSRLTVL.

This clonotype occurred many times. The chain joins TRBV10-3 to TRBJ1-1, with D possibly matching TRBD1 (5 bases). The CDR3 totals 15 residues. Germline V lookup: CDR1 ENHRY, CDR2 SYGVKD. Trimming shortened V by 6 bases and J by 1 base, and 15 bases separated the two germline ends. The CDR3 bases are TGTGCCATCAGAGATGACGACAGCCCGAACACTGAAGCTTTCTTT. This gives the protein CAIRDDDSPNTEAFF.

Many counts were recorded for this clonotype. The rearrangement links TRBV5-6 to TRBJ1-6; 9 bases are a match to TRBD1. CDR3 length: 17 residues. Germline CDR1 is SGHDT and CDR2 is YYEEEE. J lost 4 bases, V lost 6 bases, and 11 bases had no gene match. CDR3 nucleotides: TGTGCCAGCACCGACGCCGGGACAGGGCCTTATAATTCACCCCTCCACTTT. This gives the protein CASTDAGTGPYNSPLHF.

This clonotype came up many times. The V gene is TRBV6-5, the J gene TRBJ2-7, with D tentatively TRBD1 (6 bases). The CDR3 contains 14 residues. V was pared by 7 bases and J by 3 bases, with 16 bases between. Looked up from germline, CDR1 is MNHEY and CDR2 is SVGAGI. CDR3: CASIPGTFFYEQYF. The DNA for the CDR3 is TGTGCCAGCATTCCTGGGACATTTTTCTACGAGCAGTACTTC.